The 31 T cell receptor beta chains listed next were all sequenced from one sample in a study of T cell changes during pregnancy in multiple sclerosis. The method was immunoSEQ multiplex PCR; TCRdb's version includes in-frame clones alone and lacks a portion of them. The sample carries roughly 60,000 clones, approximately 92% recorded once. The sequencing used peripheral blood, collected in the second trimester of pregnancy. These receptors all stem from a female donor with multiple sclerosis, enrolled in a pregnancy study.

V is TRBV30 and J is TRBJ1-2; TRBD1 might be the D (6 bases). The length of the CDR3 is 11 residues. Germline V gene data show CDR1 as GTSNPN and CDR2 as SVGIG (reference sequence). The ends were cut back, 1 base at V and 11 bases at J, with 11 bases in the middle. This CDR3 reads CAWSAGVAYTF. The CDR3 DNA sequence: TGTGCCTGGAGTGCAGGGGTGGCTTACACCTTC.

The sample holds one count of this clone. This rearrangement joins TRBV19 to TRBJ1-1, with D possibly TRBD1 on 6 matching bases. CDR3 length: 15 residues. Germline V CDR1 and CDR2: LNHDA, SQIVND (reference sequence). Trimming removed 1 base from V and 4 bases from J, with 13 bases in between. In DNA form, the CDR3 reads TGTGCCAGTAGTATAGGTGAGGGGGAACCCACTGAAGCTTTCTTT. Translating gives CASSIGEGEPTEAFF. Full variable domain (remainder filled in from reference TRBV19 and TRBJ1-1): DGGITQSPKYLFRKEGQNVTLSCEQNLNHDAMYWYRQDPGQGLRLIYYSQIVNDFQKGDIAEGYSVSREKKESFPLTVTSAQKNPTAFYLCASSIGEGEPTEAFFGQGTRLTVV.

In regard to this clone: This same CDR3 is encoded by further DNA sequences in the sample. V is TRBV2 and J is TRBJ1-2; D may be TRBD1 (6 bases). CDR3 length: 14 amino acids. V was shortened by 1 base and J by 4 bases, with 10 bases between the two germline ends. CDR1 SNHLY and CDR2 FYNNEI come from the germline V gene. CDR3 sequence reads: CASSEGAGVYGYTF. In nucleotides, the CDR3 is TGTGCCAGCAGTGAAGGGGCAGGGGTCTATGGCTACACCTTC.

The J gene is TRBJ1-1, the V gene TRBV5-1; no definite D call. The CDR3 contains 15 residues. The V end lost 1 base, the J end lost 1 base, and 11 bases lay between the germline ends. Germline V gene lookup returns CDR1 SGHRS and CDR2 YFSETQ. The CDR3 DNA reads as TGCGCCAGCAGCTTGTTTCCTGGCGGGAACACTGAAGCTTTCTTT. Translating gives CASSLFPGGNTEAFF.

The V and J genes are TRBV29-1 and TRBJ1-3, with unresolved D. Germline V gene sequence: CDR1 SQVTM, CDR2 ANQGSEA. V was clipped by 1 base and J by 1 base, with 11 bases between them. The CDR3 spans 15 residues. CDR3 nucleotide sequence: TGCAGCGTTGAAGTTCCGTACTCGTCTGGAAACACCATATATTTT. This translates into CSVEVPYSSGNTIYF.

V gene TRBV19 combines with J gene TRBJ2-3; D is uncertain. Germline CDR1 LNHDA, CDR2 SQIVND (reference sequence). Trimming left V 0 bases short and J 6 bases short, with 4 bases between. CDR3 length: 12 residues. CDR3: CASSIDGDTQYF. As DNA, the CDR3 is TGTGCCAGTAGTATAGATGGCGATACGCAGTATTTT. Drawing the rest from reference TRBV19 and TRBJ2-3, the complete variable domain is DGGITQSPKYLFRKEGQNVTLSCEQNLNHDAMYWYRQDPGQGLRLIYYSQIVNDFQKGDIAEGYSVSREKKESFPLTVTSAQKNPTAFYLCASSIDGDTQYFGPGTRLTVL.

V gene TRBV14 combines with J gene TRBJ2-1; TRBD2 agrees at 8 bases. Germline V gene sequence: CDR1 SGHDN, CDR2 FVKESK. The CDR3 is 16 amino acids. Unmatched junction bases numbered 5, after V lost 2 bases and J lost 2 bases. The CDR3 DNA sequence: TGTGCCAGCAGCCAAATAGCGGGGCTACCCTACAATGAGCAGTTCTTC. Translation gives CASSQIAGLPYNEQFF.

The chain links TRBV7-9 to TRBJ2-7; 7 bases align to TRBD1. Germline trimming cut 1 base from V and 5 bases from J; bases unmatched to any gene: 5. The CDR3 has 14 residues. Germline V gene data show CDR1 as SEHNR and CDR2 as FQNEAQ (reference sequence). In nucleotides, the CDR3 is TGTGCCAGCAGCTTAGGAGACAGGGTCGACGAGCAGTACTTC. It translates to CASSLGDRVDEQYF.

V usage is TRBV28 and J usage is TRBJ2-2, with TRBD2 as a possible D gene (6 bases). V lost 6 bases to trimming and J lost 0 bases, with 23 bases between them. Germline values: CDR1 MDHEN, CDR2 SYDVKM. The CDR3 has 19 amino acids. CDR3 loop: CASSLHAGLGTANTGELFF. Written as DNA, the CDR3 is TGTGCCAGCAGCCTCCACGCGGGGTTGGGGACCGCGAACACCGGGGAGCTGTTTTTT.

The V gene is TRBV5-1, the J gene TRBJ2-1; 8 nucleotides agree with TRBD1. The germline V gene encodes CDR1 SGHRS and CDR2 YFSETQ. The CDR3 sequence is 15 residues long. The ends lost 4 bases at V and 4 bases at J; junction bases unmatched: 7. The CDR3 reads CASSITGQAYNEQFF. The CDR3, as DNA: TGCGCCAGCAGCATCACGGGACAGGCATACAATGAGCAGTTCTTC.

This chain connects TRBV4-2 to TRBJ2-7, with 12 bases aligning to TRBD2. Germline V gene sequence: CDR1 LGHNA, CDR2 YNFKEQ. The length of the CDR3 is 17 residues. Unmatched junction bases numbered 9, after V lost 0 bases and J lost 6 bases. Here the CDR3 DNA reads TGTGCCAGCAGCCAAGAGGCTCTAGCGGGAGGGCGAGGCGAGCAGTACTTC. Translation: CASSQEALAGGRGEQYF.

V usage is TRBV29-1 and J usage is TRBJ1-1; TRBD1 might be the D (6 bases). CDR1 and CDR2 from the germline V gene are SQVTM and ANQGSEA. This CDR3 has 11 amino acids. The CDR3 sequence: CRIAGVEVAFF. The CDR3 region has the DNA TGCAGAATAGCAGGGGTGGAGGTAGCTTTCTTT.

This clone showed up just a few times. V usage is TRBV2 and J usage is TRBJ2-7; TRBD1 aligns across 8 bases. Unmatched junction bases numbered 15, after V lost 6 bases and J lost 2 bases. Germline loops: CDR1 SNHLY, CDR2 FYNNEI. The CDR3 sequence is 17 residues long. CDR3: CASRPRLTGANAYEQYF. The CDR3 DNA sequence: TGTGCCAGCAGACCTCGGCTGACAGGGGCGAATGCCTACGAGCAGTACTTC.

The chain has TRBV18 and TRBJ1-1, with a tentative D call TRBD1 (6 bases). CDR1 KGHSH and CDR2 LQKENI come from the germline V gene. The CDR3 totals 15 residues. Trimming took off 3 bases at V and 2 bases at J, with 13 bases between the two ends. Here the CDR3 DNA reads TGTGCCAGCTCACCTTCGCAGGGGCTCAACACTGAAGCTTTCTTT. Its protein is CASSPSQGLNTEAFF.

The chain carries TRBV7-2 and TRBJ1-2; weak D call: TRBD1 (6 bases). The V end lost 1 base, the J end lost 4 bases, and 13 bases lay between the germline ends. CDR1 is SGHTA, CDR2 FQGNSA, per germline. The CDR3 loop spans 15 amino acids. The CDR3 DNA is TGTGCCAGCAGCTTAGGGGGCCAGGGGAGCTATGGCTACACCTTC. This codes for CASSLGGQGSYGYTF.

This rearrangement joins TRBV18 to TRBJ1-3; tentatively, D is TRBD1 (6 bases). The CDR3 consists of 14 residues. V was trimmed by 4 bases and J by 6 bases, leaving 13 bases between them. Germline lookup yields CDR1 KGHSH and CDR2 LQKENI. CDR3 region: CASSLRRDINTIYF. The CDR3 nucleotides are TGTGCCAGCTCACTTCGCCGGGACATAAACACCATATATTTT.

This sequence joins TRBV9 and TRBJ2-1; 7 bases are shared with TRBD2. Germline V gene data show CDR1 as SGDLS and CDR2 as YYNGEE. The CDR3 is 15 residues long. J gave up 7 bases and V 4 bases, and 11 bases lay outside the gene matches. The CDR3 is CASSRGAGASNEQFF. The DNA for the CDR3 is TGTGCCAGCAGCCGAGGGGCGGGAGCAAGTAATGAGCAGTTCTTC.

The chain carries TRBV30 and TRBJ2-3; D unresolved. Trimming cost V 3 bases and J 1 base, with 11 bases left between them. Germline V gives CDR1 GTSNPN, CDR2 SVGIG (reference sequence). The CDR3 covers 14 residues. CDR3 sequence (DNA): TGTGCCTGGAGCCAGGTTGGCGGCACAGATACGCAGTATTTT. Protein product: CAWSQVGGTDTQYF.

The chain recombines TRBV28 with TRBJ1-2; perhaps TRBD1 as D (6 bases). Germline V gives CDR1 MDHEN, CDR2 SYDVKM. The CDR3 is 14 amino acids. Trimming removed 6 bases from V and 7 bases from J, with 18 bases in between. The CDR3 loop reads CASRLQPGAGGYTF. The CDR3 DNA follows: TGTGCCAGCAGACTTCAGCCAGGGGCTGGTGGCTACACCTTC.

The rearrangement links TRBV28 to TRBJ1-2, with 7 nucleotides matching TRBD1. Germline V gene data show CDR1 as MDHEN and CDR2 as SYDVKM. V shed 5 bases and J 8 bases; nucleotides not matched to a gene: 8. CDR3 size: 13 residues. CDR3 sequence (DNA): TGTGCCAGCAGTCTAGAAGGGGGCAGGGGCTACACCTTC. It codes for CASSLEGGRGYTF.

This sequence joins TRBV23-1 and TRBJ2-2; D unclear. TRBV23-1 is labeled an ORF, and its function is uncertain. The CDR3 is made up of 20 amino acids. V lost 1 base, J lost 1 base, and 22 bases lay in between. CDR3 sequence: CASSQFNSTPFLLNTGELFF. The CDR3 bases are TGCGCCAGCAGTCAATTTAACTCCACCCCTTTCTTATTGAACACCGGGGAGCTGTTTTTT.

The chain has TRBV6-5 and TRBJ1-5, with a tentative D call TRBD1 (6 bases). There are 15 residues in the CDR3. Trimming took 4 bases from V and 5 from J, leaving 15 bases between them. Germline-derived CDR1 and CDR2 are MNHEY and SVGAGI. The CDR3, as DNA: TGTGCCAGCAGTTTAGGGGGTTTAGGGGATCAGCCCCAGCATTTT. Translation: CASSLGGLGDQPQHF.

This rearrangement joins TRBV4-3 to TRBJ2-6; 8 positions agree with TRBD1. Per the germline V gene, CDR1 is LGHNA and CDR2 is YSLEER. The CDR3 totals 17 residues. With 0 bases clipped from V and 2 bases from J, the junction kept 3 bases outside the gene matches. The CDR3 sequence is CASSQDGQGTGANVLTF. The CDR3 DNA reads TGCGCCAGCAGCCAAGATGGACAGGGTACTGGGGCCAACGTCCTGACTTTC.

The chain links TRBV5-6 to TRBJ2-7; 7 bases fit TRBD1. Germline assignment: CDR1 SGHDT and CDR2 YYEEEE. The V segment lost 0 bases and the J segment 7 bases; nucleotides outside the gene matches: 4. CDR3 length: 13 amino acids. CDR3 loop: CASSLDRGPEQYF. CDR3 nucleotides: TGTGCCAGCAGCTTGGACAGGGGACCAGAGCAGTACTTC.

V usage is TRBV9 and J usage is TRBJ2-3, with D possibly TRBD2 on 5 matching bases. From germline, CDR1 is SGDLS and CDR2 YYNGEE. V was pared by 5 bases and J by 3 bases, with 16 bases between. The CDR3 runs to 15 residues. The CDR3 protein is CASSRGGDSTDTQYF. The CDR3, as DNA: TGTGCCAGCAGTAGAGGAGGAGATTCAACAGATACGCAGTATTTT. Using reference TRBV9 and TRBJ2-3 for the parts outside the CDR3, the full variable domain is DSGVTQTPKHLITATGQRVTLRCSPRSGDLSVYWYQQSLDQGLQFLIQYYNGEERAKGNILERFSAQQFPDLHSELNLSSLELGDSALYFCASSRGGDSTDTQYFGPGTRLTVL.

The J gene is TRBJ2-2, the V gene TRBV5-1, with 8 bases aligning to TRBD1. This CDR3 comprises 16 residues. The V gene's germline CDR1 is SGHRS and CDR2 YFSETQ. After removal of 2 bases from V and 2 bases from J, the junction contained 5 bases not matched to a gene. CDR3 loop: CASSLPQGANTGELFF. Here the CDR3 DNA reads TGCGCCAGCAGCTTACCCCAGGGGGCAAACACCGGGGAGCTGTTTTTT.

V is TRBV7-2 and J is TRBJ1-2; tentative D call: TRBD1 (5 bases). The ends were cut back, 4 bases at V and 1 base at J, with 16 bases in the middle. Germline V gene data show CDR1 as SGHTA and CDR2 as FQGNSA. The CDR3 is 16 residues long. The CDR3 spells CASSWDSQGRNYGYTF. In DNA form, the CDR3 reads TGTGCCAGCAGCTGGGATAGTCAGGGTCGTAACTATGGCTACACCTTC. Supplemented by reference TRBV7-2 and TRBJ1-2, the full variable domain reads GAGVSQSPSNKVTEKGKDVELRCDPISGHTALYWYRQSLGQGLEFLIYFQGNSAPDKSGLPSDRFSAERTGGSVSTLTIQRTQQEDSAVYLCASSWDSQGRNYGYTFGSGTRLTVV.

V usage is TRBV2 and J usage is TRBJ2-7; D may be TRBD1 (5 bases). CDR3 length: 15 amino acids. Germline V gene data show CDR1 as SNHLY and CDR2 as FYNNEI. Trimming removed 7 bases from V and 3 bases from J, with 19 bases in between. Written as DNA, the CDR3 is TGTGCCAGCAAGCCGCTGGGGCTAAAAGGCTACGAGCAGTACTTC. As protein: CASKPLGLKGYEQYF. The full variable domain, with the rest looked up from reference TRBV2 and TRBJ2-7, is EPEVTQTPSHQVTQMGQEVILRCVPISNHLYFYWYRQILGQKVEFLVSFYNNEISEKSEIFDDQFSVERPDGSNFTLKIRSTKLEDSAMYFCASKPLGLKGYEQYFGPGTRLTVT.

This clone has a single count. The V gene is TRBV30, the J gene TRBJ2-3, with D possibly matching TRBD2 (5 bases). V lost 0 bases to trimming and J lost 1 base, with 11 bases between them. Germline values: CDR1 GTSNPN, CDR2 SVGIG (reference sequence). The CDR3 loop spans 15 amino acids. In nucleotides, the CDR3 is TGTGCCTGGAGTGTACTAGGCAAAGGCACAGATACGCAGTATTTT. It yields the protein CAWSVLGKGTDTQYF.

Of note for this clone: Sequence at one end of the junction differs from germline and may be a read error. The J gene is TRBJ1-6, the V gene TRBV7-7; D is uncertain. The CDR3 runs to 13 residues. CDR1 SSHAT and CDR2 FNYEAQ come from the germline V gene (reference sequence). The CDR3 DNA is TGTGCTAGCAGCTTACAACTGAATTCACCCCTCCACTTT. It translates to CASSLQLNSPLHF.

The gene calls are TRBV4-3 and TRBJ2-1, with a tentative D call TRBD2 (6 bases). Germline V gene lookup returns CDR1 LGHNA and CDR2 YSLEER. V lost 0 bases, J lost 3 bases, and 9 bases lay in between. This CDR3 spans 15 amino acids. CDR3 in amino acids: CASSQDIADYNEQFF. CDR3 bases: TGCGCCAGCAGCCAAGACATAGCGGACTACAATGAGCAGTTCTTC.